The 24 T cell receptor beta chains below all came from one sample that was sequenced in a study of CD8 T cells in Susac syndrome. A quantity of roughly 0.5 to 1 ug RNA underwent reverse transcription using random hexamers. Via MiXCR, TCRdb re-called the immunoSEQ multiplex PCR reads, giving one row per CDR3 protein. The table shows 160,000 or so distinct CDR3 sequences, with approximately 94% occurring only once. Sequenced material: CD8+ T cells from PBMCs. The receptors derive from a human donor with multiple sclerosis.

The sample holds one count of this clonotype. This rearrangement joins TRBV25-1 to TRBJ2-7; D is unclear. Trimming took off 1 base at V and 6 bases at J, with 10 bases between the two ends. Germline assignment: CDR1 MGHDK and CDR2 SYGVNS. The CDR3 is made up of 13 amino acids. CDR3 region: CASSESVGSEQYF. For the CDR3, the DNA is TGTGCCAGCAGTGAATCTGTCGGAAGCGAGCAGTACTTC.

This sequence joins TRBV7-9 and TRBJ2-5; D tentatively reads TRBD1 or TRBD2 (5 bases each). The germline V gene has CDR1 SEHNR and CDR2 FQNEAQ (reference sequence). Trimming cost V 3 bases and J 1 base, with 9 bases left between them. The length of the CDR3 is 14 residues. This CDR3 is CASSFWGIQETQYF. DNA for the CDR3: TGTGCCAGCAGCTTCTGGGGGATCCAAGAGACCCAGTACTTC.

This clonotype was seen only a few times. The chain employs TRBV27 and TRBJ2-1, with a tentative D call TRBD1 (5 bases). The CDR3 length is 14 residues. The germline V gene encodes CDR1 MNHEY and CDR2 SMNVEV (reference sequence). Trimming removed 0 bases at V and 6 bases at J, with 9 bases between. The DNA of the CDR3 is TGTGCCAGCAGTTTATCCCGTCAGGGCAATGAGCAGTTCTTC. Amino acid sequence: CASSLSRQGNEQFF.

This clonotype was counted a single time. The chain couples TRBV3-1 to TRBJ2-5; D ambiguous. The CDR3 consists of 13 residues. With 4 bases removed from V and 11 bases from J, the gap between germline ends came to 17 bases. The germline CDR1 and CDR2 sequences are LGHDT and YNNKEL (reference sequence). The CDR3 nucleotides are TGTGCCAGCAGCCCGGGTAAGAAGCTCCCGCAGTACTTC. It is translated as CASSPGKKLPQYF.

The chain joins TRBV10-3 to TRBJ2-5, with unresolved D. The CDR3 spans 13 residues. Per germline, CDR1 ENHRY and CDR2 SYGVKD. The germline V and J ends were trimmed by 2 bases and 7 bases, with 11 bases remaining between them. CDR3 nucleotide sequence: TGTGCCATCAGTGAGGCGCCCGGAGCGACCCAGTACTTC. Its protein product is CAISEAPGATQYF.

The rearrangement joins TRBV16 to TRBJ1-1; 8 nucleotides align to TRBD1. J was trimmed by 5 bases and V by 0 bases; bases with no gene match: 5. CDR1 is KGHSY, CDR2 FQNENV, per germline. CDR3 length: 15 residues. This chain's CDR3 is CASSQSARGRTEAFF. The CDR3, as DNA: TGTGCCAGCAGCCAATCGGCCAGGGGGCGGACTGAAGCTTTCTTT.

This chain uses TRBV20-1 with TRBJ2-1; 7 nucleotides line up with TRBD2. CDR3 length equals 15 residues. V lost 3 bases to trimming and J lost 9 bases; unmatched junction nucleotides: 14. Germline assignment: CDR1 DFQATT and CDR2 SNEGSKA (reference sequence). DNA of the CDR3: TGCAGTGCTAGGAGCCCCCCGACGACTAGCATTGAGCAGTTCTTC. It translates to CSARSPPTTSIEQFF.

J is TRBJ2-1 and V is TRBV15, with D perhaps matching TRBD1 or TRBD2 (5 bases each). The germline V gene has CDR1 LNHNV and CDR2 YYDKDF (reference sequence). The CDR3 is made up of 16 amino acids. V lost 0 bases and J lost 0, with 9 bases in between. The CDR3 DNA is TGTGCCACCAGCAGAGATCGTGGGGGCTCCTACAATGAGCAGTTCTTC. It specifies CATSRDRGGSYNEQFF.

CDR3 sequence reads: CASSHPEGCDEQFF. The CDR3 nucleotides are TGCGCCAGCAGTCACCCCGAGGGTTGCGATGAGCAGTTCTTC. V gene TRBV23-1 combines with J gene TRBJ2-1, with D perhaps TRBD2 (5 bases). TRBV23-1 is assigned to the ORF class and has an uncertain function. The CDR3 extends over 14 amino acids. Trimming took 3 bases from V and 8 from J, leaving 14 bases between them.

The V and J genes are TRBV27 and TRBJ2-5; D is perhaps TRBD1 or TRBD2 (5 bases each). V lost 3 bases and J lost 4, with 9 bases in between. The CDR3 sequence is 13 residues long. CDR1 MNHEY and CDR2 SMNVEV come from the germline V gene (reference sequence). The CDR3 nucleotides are TGTGCCAGCAGTTTGGGGGTTCGAGAGACCCAGTACTTC. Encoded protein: CASSLGVRETQYF.

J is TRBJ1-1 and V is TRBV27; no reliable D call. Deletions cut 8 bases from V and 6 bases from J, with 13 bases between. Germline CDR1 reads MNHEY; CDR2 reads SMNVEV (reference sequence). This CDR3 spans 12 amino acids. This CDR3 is CASYPPGAEAFF. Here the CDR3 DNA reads TGTGCCAGCTATCCCCCAGGCGCTGAAGCTTTCTTT.

The CDR3, as DNA: TGTGCCAGCAGTGAAGCTGGCAGGGGCAAAGGGGACACCGGGGAGCTGTTTTTT. Translated: CASSEAGRGKGDTGELFF. The gene calls are TRBV2 and TRBJ2-2; tentatively, D is TRBD1 (6 bases). The germline gives CDR1 SNHLY, CDR2 FYNNEI. The CDR3 runs 18 residues. Trimming shortened V by 0 bases and J by 3 bases, and 17 bases separated the two germline ends.

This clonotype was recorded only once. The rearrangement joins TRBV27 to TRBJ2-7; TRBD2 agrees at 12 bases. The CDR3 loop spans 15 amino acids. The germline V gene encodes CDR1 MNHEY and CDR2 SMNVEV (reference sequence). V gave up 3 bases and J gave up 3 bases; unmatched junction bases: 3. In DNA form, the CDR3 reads TGTGCCAGCAGTTTGGGGACTAGCGGGTTCTACGAGCAGTACTTC. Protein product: CASSLGTSGFYEQYF.

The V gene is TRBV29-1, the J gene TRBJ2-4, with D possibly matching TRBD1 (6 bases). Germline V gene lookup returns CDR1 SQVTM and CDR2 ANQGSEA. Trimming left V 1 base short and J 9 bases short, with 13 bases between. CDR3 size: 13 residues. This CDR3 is CSVEGGPKGIQYF. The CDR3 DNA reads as TGCAGCGTTGAAGGGGGGCCAAAGGGCATTCAGTACTTC.

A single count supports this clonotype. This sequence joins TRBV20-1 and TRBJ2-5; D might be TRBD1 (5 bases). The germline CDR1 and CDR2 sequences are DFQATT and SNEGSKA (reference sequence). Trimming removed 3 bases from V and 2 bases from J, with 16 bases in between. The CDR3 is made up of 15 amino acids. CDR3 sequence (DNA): TGCAGTGCTAGGAAATCCAGGGAACGTCAAGAGACCCAGTACTTC. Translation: CSARKSRERQETQYF.

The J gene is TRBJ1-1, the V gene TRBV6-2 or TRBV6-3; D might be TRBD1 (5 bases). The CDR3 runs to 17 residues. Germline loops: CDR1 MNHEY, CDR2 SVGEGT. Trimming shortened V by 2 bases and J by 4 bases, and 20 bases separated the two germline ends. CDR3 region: CASSYHPLEGTGTEAFF. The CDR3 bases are TGTGCCAGCAGTTACCATCCGCTTGAAGGGACGGGCACTGAAGCTTTCTTT.

CDR3 protein: CASSHWTGGDTQYF. The CDR3 nucleotides read TGTGCCAGCAGCCACTGGACTGGAGGAGATACGCAGTATTTT. The genes are TRBV14 and TRBJ2-3, with TRBD2 as a possible D gene (5 bases). The CDR3 covers 14 residues. V dropped 3 bases and J dropped 5 bases, with 12 bases sitting between them. Germline CDR1 and CDR2: SGHDN and FVKESK.

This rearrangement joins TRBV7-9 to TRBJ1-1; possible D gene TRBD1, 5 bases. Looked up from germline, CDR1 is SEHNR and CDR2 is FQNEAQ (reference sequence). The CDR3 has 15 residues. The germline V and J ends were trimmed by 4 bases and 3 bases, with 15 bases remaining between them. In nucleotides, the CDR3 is TGTGCCAGCAGCTGGCACCGGGGCCCGGACACTGAAGCTTTCTTT. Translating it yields CASSWHRGPDTEAFF.

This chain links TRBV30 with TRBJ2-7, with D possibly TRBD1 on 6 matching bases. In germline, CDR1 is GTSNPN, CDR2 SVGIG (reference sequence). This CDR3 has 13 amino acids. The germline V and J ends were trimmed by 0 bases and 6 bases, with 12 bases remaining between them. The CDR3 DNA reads TGTGCCTGGAGTGTAAGGGGGTTCGGCGAGCAGTACTTC. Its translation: CAWSVRGFGEQYF. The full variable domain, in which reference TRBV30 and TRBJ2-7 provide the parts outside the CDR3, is SQTIHQWPATLVQPVGSPLSLECTVEGTSNPNLYWYRQAAGRGLQLLFYSVGIGQISSEVPQNLSASRPQDRQFILSSKKLLLSDSGFYLCAWSVRGFGEQYFGPGTRLTVT.

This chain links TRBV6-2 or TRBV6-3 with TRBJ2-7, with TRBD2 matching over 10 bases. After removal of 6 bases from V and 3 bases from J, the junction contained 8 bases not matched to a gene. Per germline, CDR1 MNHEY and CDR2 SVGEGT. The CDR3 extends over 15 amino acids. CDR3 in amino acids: CASSPRLAGDYEQYF. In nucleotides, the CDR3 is TGTGCCAGCAGCCCCCGCCTAGCGGGGGACTACGAGCAGTACTTC.

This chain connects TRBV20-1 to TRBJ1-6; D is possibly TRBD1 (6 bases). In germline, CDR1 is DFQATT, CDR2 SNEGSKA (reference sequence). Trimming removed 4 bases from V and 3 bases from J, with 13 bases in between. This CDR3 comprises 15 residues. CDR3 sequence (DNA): TGCAGTGCTATATCGGACAGAAGCTATAATTCACCCCTCCACTTT. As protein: CSAISDRSYNSPLHF.

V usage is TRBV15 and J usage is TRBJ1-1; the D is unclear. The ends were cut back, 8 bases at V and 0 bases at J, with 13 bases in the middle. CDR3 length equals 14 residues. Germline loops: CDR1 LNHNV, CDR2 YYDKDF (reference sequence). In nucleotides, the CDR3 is TGTGCCACCCGCGACGTAGTGCTGAACACTGAAGCTTTCTTT. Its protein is CATRDVVLNTEAFF.

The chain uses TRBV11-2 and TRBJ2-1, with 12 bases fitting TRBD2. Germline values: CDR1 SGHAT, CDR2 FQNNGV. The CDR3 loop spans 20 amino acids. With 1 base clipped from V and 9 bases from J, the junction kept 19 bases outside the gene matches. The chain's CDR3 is CASSLVRPSGGALLPIEQFF. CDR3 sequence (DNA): TGTGCCAGCAGCTTAGTCCGGCCTAGCGGGGGGGCGTTACTACCTATTGAGCAGTTCTTC.

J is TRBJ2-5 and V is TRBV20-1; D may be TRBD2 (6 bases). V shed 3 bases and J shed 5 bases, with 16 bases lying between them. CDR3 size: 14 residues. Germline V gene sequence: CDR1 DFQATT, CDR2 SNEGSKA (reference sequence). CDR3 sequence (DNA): TGCAGTGCTAGTGGAGGGATTCGAGGGGAGACCCAGTACTTC. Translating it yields CSASGGIRGETQYF.